These 14 T cell receptor beta chains share one sample of origin, sequenced in a study of molecular identifiers for immune sequencing clone quantification. TCRdb itself ran the PCR reads through MiXCR, one entry per CDR3 protein. The sample lists about 9,800 distinct CDR3 sequences; roughly a fifth were seen once. Sequenced input: naive CD8+ T cells from blood, with Jurkat cell RNA spiked in. Regarding subset: FACS-sorted CD8+CD4-CCR7+CD45RA+ naive T cells. The receptor set was obtained from a human donor in good health. Some libraries in this study had Jurkat cell RNA spiked in.

In this sample, this clonotype turned up many times. The chain recombines TRBV6-2 or TRBV6-3 with TRBJ1-1; perhaps TRBD1 as D (6 bases). Deletions cut 6 bases from V and 0 bases from J, with 17 bases between. Germline lookup yields CDR1 MNHEY and CDR2 SVGEGT. This CDR3 has 16 amino acids. The CDR3 loop reads CASSIRPGDLNTEAFF. DNA of the CDR3: TGTGCCAGCAGCATACGGCCAGGGGACCTGAACACTGAAGCTTTCTTT.

This clonotype ranks as medium-sized. V usage is TRBV6-5 and J usage is TRBJ2-2, with 10 bases aligning to TRBD1. The CDR3 loop spans 15 amino acids. From germline, CDR1 is MNHEY and CDR2 SVGAGI. V trimming: 4 bases; J trimming: 7 bases; junction bases outside the gene matches: 6. This CDR3 reads CASSWGQGTSGELFF. CDR3 nucleotides: TGTGCCAGCAGTTGGGGACAGGGGACGAGCGGGGAGCTGTTTTTT.

This clonotype was seen repeatedly, ten times or more. The V gene is TRBV4-3, the J gene TRBJ2-7; D is perhaps TRBD1 or TRBD2 (5 bases each). CDR3 length equals 14 residues. V lost 3 bases to trimming and J lost 2 bases, with 11 bases between them. Germline values: CDR1 LGHNA, CDR2 YSLEER. Here the CDR3 DNA reads TGCGCCAGCAGCCAGGGGACGGGCCCCTACGAGCAGTACTTC. This translates into CASSQGTGPYEQYF.

Relative to its sample, this clonotype is medium-sized (0.01 to 0.1%). The chain has TRBV11-2 and TRBJ2-7; tentative D call: TRBD1 (6 bases). CDR1 and CDR2 (germline): SGHAT, FQNNGV. This CDR3 is 15 amino acids long. Trimming left V 4 bases short and J 3 bases short, with 16 bases between. As DNA, the CDR3 is TGTGCCAGCAGCTGGGGGCTTGGTTCGGGCTACGAGCAGTACTTC. It specifies CASSWGLGSGYEQYF. Supplemented by reference TRBV11-2 and TRBJ2-7, the full variable domain reads EAGVAQSPRYKIIEKRQSVAFWCNPISGHATLYWYQQILGQGPKLLIQFQNNGVVDDSQLPKDRFSAERLKGVDSTLKIQPAKLEDSAVYLCASSWGLGSGYEQYFGPGTRLTVT.

The V and J genes are TRBV25-1 and TRBJ2-3; 9 bases fit TRBD1. Germline trimming cut 1 base from V and 3 bases from J; bases unmatched to any gene: 14. The CDR3 has 19 amino acids. The germline V gene encodes CDR1 MGHDK and CDR2 SYGVNS. The CDR3 DNA sequence: TGTGCCAGCAGTGAATCTGGTGGAATACAGGGGGCTGGGACAGATACGCAGTATTTT. Translating it yields CASSESGGIQGAGTDTQYF.

By sample share, this clonotype is medium-sized. The V gene is TRBV9, the J gene TRBJ2-3; TRBD2 aligns across 10 bases. The V gene end was trimmed by 0 bases and the J gene end by 2 bases; junction bases not matched to a gene: 6. The CDR3 spans 17 residues. Germline CDR1 is SGDLS and CDR2 is YYNGEE. In nucleotides, the CDR3 is TGTGCCAGCAGCGTAGGTCCGACTAGCGGGTACACAGATACGCAGTATTTT. This gives the protein CASSVGPTSGYTDTQYF.

By share, this clonotype ranks as medium-sized (0.01 to 0.1%). This chain connects TRBV4-1 to TRBJ2-1; 9 bases map to TRBD2. The CDR3 contains 15 residues. CDR1 MGHRA and CDR2 YSYEKL come from the germline V gene. Germline trimming cut 3 bases from V and 8 bases from J; bases unmatched to any gene: 8. In DNA form, the CDR3 reads TGCGCCAGCAGCCAGAGCGGGGGGTTTCGAGATGAGCAGTTCTTC. Amino acids: CASSQSGGFRDEQFF.

Concerning this clonotype itself: This could be a read error, since a much larger clone is one nucleotide away. The chain combines TRBV11-2 with TRBJ2-5; D is perhaps TRBD2 (7 bases). The CDR3 has 17 amino acids. Germline values: CDR1 SGHAT, CDR2 FQNNGV. In nucleotides, the CDR3 is TGTGCCAGCAGCTTGGCCCGGGGCGCGGGGGCTCAAGAGACCCAGCACTTC. Its protein is CASSLARGAGAQETQHF.

This clonotype was recorded many times. V is TRBV7-6 and J is TRBJ2-3, with D possibly matching TRBD1 (5 bases). The CDR3 is 14 amino acids. Germline assignment: CDR1 SGHVS and CDR2 FNYEAQ. V was cut by 7 bases and J by 1 base, with 12 bases left in between. CDR3 nucleotide sequence: TGTGCCAGCAAGGGGCTCCTAGGCACAGATACGCAGTATTTT. Amino acids: CASKGLLGTDTQYF. Supplemented by reference TRBV7-6 and TRBJ2-3, the full variable domain reads GAGVSQSPRYKVTKRGQDVALRCDPISGHVSLYWYRQALGQGPEFLTYFNYEAQQDKSGLPNDRFSAERPEGSISTLTIQRTEQRDSAMYRCASKGLLGTDTQYFGPGTRLTVL.

This chain joins TRBV7-2 and TRBJ2-5; TRBD2 aligns across 8 bases. Trimming at V came to 4 bases and at J to 2 bases, leaving 12 bases not matched to a gene. The CDR3 is 17 residues long. Germline V lookup: CDR1 SGHTA, CDR2 FQGNSA. This CDR3 reads CASSYEVIAGPQETQYF. The CDR3 bases are TGTGCCAGCAGCTACGAGGTGATAGCGGGGCCTCAAGAGACCCAGTACTTC. The full variable domain, completed using reference TRBV7-2 and TRBJ2-5, is GAGVSQSPSNKVTEKGKDVELRCDPISGHTALYWYRQSLGQGLEFLIYFQGNSAPDKSGLPSDRFSAERTGGSVSTLTIQRTQQEDSAVYLCASSYEVIAGPQETQYFGPGTRLLVL.

V gene TRBV27 combines with J gene TRBJ2-1, with a weak D call TRBD2 (5 bases). V lost 0 bases, J lost 1 base, and 16 bases lay in between. The germline gives CDR1 MNHEY, CDR2 SMNVEV (reference sequence). There are 18 residues in the CDR3. DNA for the CDR3: TGTGCCAGCAGTTTATCAGGACTTTCCGAGCGGTCCTACAATGAGCAGTTCTTC. This encodes CASSLSGLSERSYNEQFF.

This clonotype has a handful of counts. The chain carries TRBV7-9 and TRBJ2-1; 9 positions match TRBD2. The germline V gene has CDR1 SEHNR and CDR2 FQNEAQ (reference sequence). V shed 10 bases, J shed 9 bases, and the junction held 10 bases outside the gene matches. The CDR3 consists of 13 residues. The CDR3 bases are TGTGCCACCTCTCTAGCGGGATTTGGTGAGCAGTTCTTC. The encoded protein is CATSLAGFGEQFF.

By share, this clonotype counts as medium-sized. V gene TRBV12-3 or TRBV12-4 combines with J gene TRBJ2-6, with D perhaps matching TRBD1 (5 bases). V was shortened by 3 bases and J by 1 base, with 10 bases between the two germline ends. CDR3 length: 16 amino acids. CDR3 in amino acids: CASSFAGLSGANVLTF. CDR3 DNA: TGTGCCAGCAGTTTCGCAGGGTTGTCTGGGGCCAACGTCCTGACTTTC.

This clonotype was counted between two and nine times. This chain joins TRBV5-3 and TRBJ2-5; 10 bases are a match to TRBD2. TRBV5-3 is flagged as an ORF with uncertain function. CDR3 length: 15 amino acids. Trimming cost V 8 bases and J 5 bases; bases outside gene matches: 12. The CDR3 loop is CASSRVAGGGETQYF. The CDR3 coding sequence is TGTGCCAGCAGCCGGGTAGCGGGGGGAGGGGAGACCCAGTACTTC.